This T cell receptor (beta chain) was identified during a study of blood T cell repertoires in COVID-19 (dated by TCRdb to about 2020). Regarding the complete study: The collaborator samples originated in the United States, Italy and Spain and spanned the acute and convalescent phases of COVID-19. Subjects who had been exposed to COVID-19, were actively infected with it, or had recovered from it provided the deeply sampled blood TCRbeta repertoires that made up the dataset. HLA class I and class II types, where available, came from metadata supplied by the sample provider rather than from assay-based typing. The samples were drawn from the first 160 participants of the ongoing ImmuneRACE study and from more than 1,000 subjects provided by 6 global collaborators. The prospective study material was composed of cDNA or gDNA derived from T cells, B-cell-depleted T cells, or PBMCs. Sample metadata almost always included a de-identified subject ID, COVID-19 status, age in years and sex. The repertoires were made available in a free public database intended to serve as a resource for research on the immune response to SARS-CoV-2. Broader findings and caveats from the paper: The amount of clinical and demographic metadata varied by source and participant and was provided uncurated.

TCRbeta CDR3 regions were amplified from genomic DNA using the immunoSEQ Assay, a bias-controlled multiplex PCR. In the original analysis: The number of nucleated cells in each sample was estimated from the amplification of reference gene primers within the assay. To quantify the absolute abundance of each unique TCRbeta CDR3 rearrangement, sequence reads were collapsed and filtered. For each sample, productive Simpson clonality was calculated as the square root of Simpson's diversity index across productive rearrangements. The clones in this table, taken by TCRdb from immuneACCESS, are in-frame only. Not every clone is retained; where verified, under half of the shortfall comes from an unresolved V gene, and the cause of the rest is unknown. V, J and clone size are those of that table, while D and trimming were read from the DNA. A total of about 200,000 clones appear in this sample, about four fifths of them only once. The ten largest clones add up to roughly 6.7% of the sample.

CDR3 length: 13 amino acids, cysteine to phenylalanine. The retained sequence is limited to the CDR3, 39 bases, with the frame set at the first base. From a lookup of the germline V gene, CDR1 and CDR2 are SGHVS and FQNEAQ. Relative to germline, V is missing 1 base and J is missing 6 bases, with 3 bases of the junction outside any gene match. Whole blood was collected in K2EDTA tubes by collaborating institutions according to the institutions' own protocols. For TCRbeta analysis, collaborator samples were shipped as frozen whole blood, as isolated PBMCs, or as DNA extracted from either sample type. This clone has a count of ten or more. What antigen it recognizes has not been identified. Base qualities are not at hand, and no much larger clone is one base apart.

The rearrangement combines TRBV7-8 with TRBJ2-7; 7 middle bases align to TRBD2. Material for sequencing was peripheral blood. The clonotype originates from a man aged 55-75 years with acute or convalescent COVID-19. The nucleotides are TGTGCCAGCAGCTTAGGAGGGACTACCGAGCAGTACTTC. Its coded protein is CASSLGGTTEQYF.